In this sample, the clone carrying this TCR beta chain turned up many times. These data are taken from a study of T cells in Graves' hyperthyroidism and ophthalmopathy. Trimming pared 2 bases from V and 1 base from J, leaving 11 bases between. Per the germline V gene, CDR1 is DFQATT and CDR2 is SNEGSKA (reference sequence). CDR3 length: 14 residues. RNA transcripts served as the template for amplifying TCR beta CDR3 regions. HTBI primers drove first-round RT-PCR of the TCR CDR3. TCRdb analysed the multiplex PCR reads with MiXCR anew, one entry per CDR3 protein. The table includes hundreds of thousands of distinct CDR3 sequences, 16% detected once. Ophthalmopathy patients had moderate-to-severe active disease, CAS ≥3, NOSPECS ≥4, and disease duration under 3 months. PBMCs were sourced from around 10 ml fresh peripheral blood.

Material for sequencing was blood. This TCR was sampled from a middle-aged woman with Graves' ophthalmopathy. The chain is built from TRBV20-1 and TRBJ2-5; D perhaps matches TRBD2 (5 bases). The CDR3 DNA is TGCAGTGCTAGAATGGGGAGCCCCCAAGAGACCCAGTACTTC. As protein: CSARMGSPQETQYF.